A single sample gave rise to the 13 T cell receptor beta chains below, sequenced in a study of cytomegalovirus exposure and HLA in healthy donors. The PCR made use of 60 Vbeta and 13 Jbeta primers. Measured with immunoSEQ multiplex PCR; TCRdb has only the in-frame clones, and not every one. The sample has 150,000 or so clones; 76% are singletons. The sequencing input was PBMCs. Receptors were obtained from a male donor in good health and CMV-seronegative.

This clone has only one observation. The chain couples TRBV18 to TRBJ1-4, with D unclear. The ends were cut back, 3 bases at V and 6 bases at J, with 17 bases in the middle. The CDR3 runs to 16 residues. Germline loops: CDR1 KGHSH, CDR2 LQKENI. DNA of the CDR3: TGTGCCAGCTCACCCCGATTGGAGGGCTGGGATGAAAAACTGTTTTTT. Protein product: CASSPRLEGWDEKLFF.

The chain links TRBV29-1 to TRBJ2-7, with D tentatively TRBD2 (7 bases). V shed 0 bases and J shed 2 bases, with 14 bases lying between them. The CDR3 spans 15 residues. Germline V gives CDR1 SQVTM, CDR2 ANQGSEA. CDR3 DNA sequence: TGCAGCGTTGAAGATTATGGGGGGGCTACCTACGAGCAGTACTTC. Encoded protein: CSVEDYGGATYEQYF.

The rearrangement joins TRBV27 to TRBJ2-1, with TRBD2 as a possible D gene (6 bases). V was shortened by 8 bases and J by 5 bases, with 13 bases between the two germline ends. The CDR3 sequence is 13 residues long. The V gene's germline CDR1 is MNHEY and CDR2 SMNVEV (reference sequence). CDR3 sequence: CASPGRRHNEQFF. The CDR3 nucleotides read TGTGCCAGCCCAGGGAGGAGACACAATGAGCAGTTCTTC.

This clone has only a few counts. The chain joins TRBV28 to TRBJ2-4, with 7 bases that match TRBD2. CDR3 size: 16 residues. Per germline, CDR1 MDHEN and CDR2 SYDVKM. The V and J ends lost 3 bases and 4 bases, in that order; junction bases with no gene match: 9. CDR3 DNA sequence: TGTGCCAGCAGTTTTGGGGGTGCTAGCGGAAAAAACATTCAGTACTTC. Protein sequence: CASSFGGASGKNIQYF.

V gene TRBV5-6 combines with J gene TRBJ2-7, with a weak D call TRBD2 (5 bases). The ends were cut back, 1 base at V and 2 bases at J, with 10 bases in the middle. The CDR3 is 14 amino acids. Germline assignment: CDR1 SGHDT and CDR2 YYEEEE. DNA for the CDR3: TGTGCCAGCAGCTTGTACAGCGGAGCCTACGAGCAGTACTTC. It is translated as CASSLYSGAYEQYF.

The gene calls are TRBV4-1 and TRBJ1-2; TRBD1 matches 9 bases. The V and J ends lost 2 bases and 11 bases, in that order; junction bases with no gene match: 15. This CDR3 is built from 16 residues. Germline CDR1 MGHRA, CDR2 YSYEKL. Written as DNA, the CDR3 is TGCGCCAGCAGCCAATCGGGACAGGGCTTAGTCCCCGGTTACACCTTC. It specifies CASSQSGQGLVPGYTF.

The rearrangement uses TRBV7-9 and TRBJ2-1; weak D call: TRBD2 (6 bases). This CDR3 comprises 18 residues. Trimming pared 2 bases from V and 8 bases from J, leaving 25 bases between. Germline V gives CDR1 SEHNR, CDR2 FQNEAQ (reference sequence). The CDR3 DNA reads TGTGCCAGCAGCTTATTTCTGAGGACTAACGTACTAGGAGATGAGCAGTTCTTC. It encodes CASSLFLRTNVLGDEQFF.

This chain uses TRBV29-1 with TRBJ1-3, with a weak D call TRBD1 (5 bases). V shed 1 base and J shed 2 bases, with 12 bases lying between them. The CDR3 extends over 15 amino acids. The germline gives CDR1 SQVTM, CDR2 ANQGSEA. The CDR3 here is CSVEASRGTGNTIYF. Written as DNA, the CDR3 is TGCAGCGTTGAAGCTTCTAGGGGAACTGGAAACACCATATATTTT.

The chain links TRBV27 to TRBJ2-7, with TRBD2 identical over 7 bases. The V and J ends lost 6 bases and 2 bases, in that order; junction bases with no gene match: 10. The CDR3 spans 15 residues. The germline V gene has CDR1 MNHEY and CDR2 SMNVEV (reference sequence). The CDR3 DNA reads TGTGCCAGCAGCCTAGCGGCTGGAAACCCCTACGAGCAGTACTTC. As protein: CASSLAAGNPYEQYF.

This chain connects TRBV5-4 to TRBJ2-7, with 14 bases that match TRBD2. V gave up 0 bases and J gave up 12 bases; unmatched junction bases: 5. CDR3 length equals 14 residues. Germline values: CDR1 SGHNT, CDR2 YYREEE (reference sequence). The chain's CDR3 is CASSLAGTSGSGYF. The CDR3 DNA reads TGTGCCAGCAGCTTGGCGGGGACTAGCGGGAGTGGGTACTTC.

The chain combines TRBV5-1 with TRBJ2-2, with D hard to call. This CDR3 spans 15 amino acids. V lost 2 bases and J lost 0, with 8 bases in between. Germline V gene sequence: CDR1 SGHRS, CDR2 YFSETQ. The CDR3 is CASSLKRANTGELFF. The DNA for the CDR3 is TGCGCCAGCAGCTTAAAGCGTGCGAACACCGGGGAGCTGTTTTTT.

In this sample, this clone turned up once. DNA for the CDR3: TGTGCCTGGAGTTCTACCCCCTACGAGCAGTACTTC. Encoded protein: CAWSSTPYEQYF. V is TRBV30 and J is TRBJ2-7; unclear D gene. This CDR3 is 12 amino acids long. Germline CDR1 and CDR2: GTSNPN and SVGIG (reference sequence). V was pared by 2 bases and J by 2 bases, with 7 bases between.

This clone has just a few counts. The V and J genes are TRBV21-1 and TRBJ1-1. TRBV21-1 is a known pseudogene. The CDR3 totals 14 residues. This CDR3 reads CASSGGFFPLEAFF. The CDR3 region has the DNA TGTGCCAGCAGCGGCGGGTTTTTCCCTCTTGAAGCTTTCTTT.